The 29 T cell receptor beta chains presented below share a single source sample, sequenced in a study of T cell responses to AZD1222 COVID-19 vaccine (dated by TCRdb to the early 2020s). The sample's time point label is to be understood as: about 28 days (+/-7) after the second vaccine dose. Libraries were built with the immunoSEQ multiplex PCR assay. Imported from immuneACCESS, the table was reduced by TCRdb to in-frame sequences with V and J called. These copies leave out some clones; in studies compared against another copy, an unresolved V gene accounts for under half, and the cause of the remainder is not known. This sample lists about 110,000 clones; 80% to 95% were detected once. 7.5% to 9.5% of the sample lies in the top ten. Specimen: peripheral blood, collected 28 days after the second AZD1222 dose. The receptors shown here come from an adult who received the AZD1222 COVID-19 vaccine.

By sample fraction, this clone is medium-sized. This chain uses TRBV14 with TRBJ1-1; TRBD1 matches at 12 bases. V shed 5 bases and J 1 base; nucleotides not matched to a gene: 23. This CDR3 region has 22 residues. Germline lookup yields CDR1 SGHDN and CDR2 FVKESK. The CDR3 region has the DNA TGTGCCAGCAGCTATCATCGCGGGACAGGGGGCCTTAAGGCCGGGAGGAACACTGAAGCTTTCTTT. Translated: CASSYHRGTGGLKAGRNTEAFF.

The J gene is TRBJ1-1, the V gene TRBV25-1; D is possibly TRBD1 (5 bases). Germline CDR1 reads MGHDK; CDR2 reads SYGVNS. Trimming shortened V by 5 bases and J by 0 bases, and 10 bases separated the two germline ends. This CDR3 region has 14 residues. The CDR3 reads CASSSDNLNTEAFF. The DNA of the CDR3 is TGTGCCAGCAGTTCGGACAACTTGAACACTGAAGCTTTCTTT.

The genes are TRBV5-6 and TRBJ1-1; unclear D gene. The germline V and J ends were trimmed by 0 bases and 6 bases, with 9 bases remaining between them. CDR1 is SGHDT and CDR2 is YYEEEE in the germline V gene. This CDR3 is 13 amino acids long. CDR3 loop: CASSLEYPSEAFF. DNA of the CDR3: TGTGCCAGCAGCTTGGAGTACCCCTCTGAAGCTTTCTTT.

The gene calls are TRBV20-1 and TRBJ2-3; D is undetermined. Germline assignment: CDR1 DFQATT and CDR2 SNEGSKA (reference sequence). The CDR3 loop spans 16 amino acids. Trimming stripped 3 bases from V and 4 bases from J, with 20 bases between. The CDR3 is CSASSTAAPGSDTQYF. Written as DNA, the CDR3 is TGCAGTGCTAGTAGTACTGCCGCCCCGGGCTCAGATACGCAGTATTTT.

The rearrangement links TRBV5-5 to TRBJ2-7; D remains unclear. Trimming shortened V by 3 bases and J by 2 bases, and 3 bases separated the two germline ends. The CDR3 is 11 residues long. Germline V gives CDR1 SGHKS, CDR2 YYEKEE (reference sequence). The CDR3 DNA is TGTGCCAGCAGCTCAGCCTACGAGCAGTACTTC. It encodes CASSSAYEQYF.

The chain employs TRBV6-6 and TRBJ2-7; the D call may be TRBD1 or TRBD2 (8 bases each). Germline-derived CDR1 and CDR2 are MNHNY and SVGAGI (reference sequence). CDR3 length: 21 residues. Deletions cut 5 bases from V and 7 bases from J, with 39 bases between. The CDR3: CASSRDRPFQARYREGFEQYF. The CDR3 DNA sequence: TGTGCCAGCAGTCGGGACAGGCCCTTTCAAGCACGATATCGGGAGGGATTTGAGCAGTACTTC.

Only one count was recorded for this clone. The rearrangement joins TRBV4-2 to TRBJ1-1, with TRBD1 as a possible D gene (5 bases). CDR1 LGHNA and CDR2 YNFKEQ come from the germline V gene. The CDR3 spans 14 residues. The V gene lost 4 bases and the J gene lost 0 bases, with 9 bases spanning the gap. CDR3 in amino acids: CASSRGLMNTEAFF. As DNA, the CDR3 is TGTGCCAGCAGCCGGGGACTTATGAACACTGAAGCTTTCTTT.

This chain connects TRBV9 to TRBJ2-1; 15 bases line up with TRBD2. J was trimmed by 10 bases and V by 4 bases; bases with no gene match: 18. Looked up from germline, CDR1 is SGDLS and CDR2 is YYNGEE. The CDR3 has 19 residues. This CDR3 is CASSPPGLAGGQGLREQFF. The CDR3 region has the DNA TGTGCCAGCAGCCCTCCGGGACTAGCGGGGGGTCAAGGGCTAAGGGAGCAGTTCTTC.

V gene TRBV9 combines with J gene TRBJ1-2; tentative D call: TRBD1 (5 bases). The CDR3 is made up of 15 amino acids. Germline V CDR1 and CDR2: SGDLS, YYNGEE. Deletions cut 6 bases from V and 5 bases from J, with 20 bases between. The CDR3 region has the DNA TGTGCCAGCACACCACAGGAATCCTCGGGGTATGGCTACACCTTC. Encoded protein: CASTPQESSGYGYTF.

V is TRBV6-6 and J is TRBJ2-3; weak D call: TRBD2 (6 bases). V was shortened by 7 bases and J by 0 bases, with 8 bases between the two germline ends. Germline V gives CDR1 MNHNY, CDR2 SVGAGI (reference sequence). CDR3 length: 13 amino acids. CDR3 nucleotides: TGTGCCAGCAAACTAGCCAGCACAGATACGCAGTATTTT. Translation gives CASKLASTDTQYF.

The genes are TRBV28 and TRBJ2-1; no firm D call. This CDR3 is built from 11 residues. CDR1 is MDHEN and CDR2 is SYDVKM in the germline V gene. The V end lost 6 bases, the J end lost 10 bases, and 10 bases lay between the germline ends. The CDR3 sequence is CASSPHKEQFF. The DNA for the CDR3 is TGTGCCAGCAGCCCACATAAGGAGCAGTTCTTC.

The chain joins TRBV7-2 to TRBJ2-1; 9 nucleotides align to TRBD2. This CDR3 contains 16 residues. The V and J ends lost 4 bases and 3 bases, in that order; junction bases with no gene match: 7. Germline V lookup: CDR1 SGHTA, CDR2 FQGNSA. CDR3 residues: CASSSAGGLFYNEQFF. In DNA form, the CDR3 reads TGTGCCAGCAGCTCGGCGGGAGGGCTCTTCTACAATGAGCAGTTCTTC.

V is TRBV5-1 and J is TRBJ1-1, with unresolved D. Per germline, CDR1 SGHRS and CDR2 YFSETQ. The CDR3 runs to 13 residues. V was pared by 1 base and J by 1 base, with 5 bases between. In DNA form, the CDR3 reads TGCGCCAGCAGCTTGAAAGGGAACACTGAAGCTTTCTTT. It yields the protein CASSLKGNTEAFF.

This clone was seen a handful of times. The chain links TRBV28 to TRBJ2-5; a possible D gene is TRBD2 (6 bases). Trimming took 5 bases from V and 4 from J, leaving 14 bases between them. The CDR3 consists of 14 residues. Germline V lookup: CDR1 MDHEN, CDR2 SYDVKM. CDR3 residues: CASSPHEGGETQYF. The CDR3 coding sequence is TGTGCCAGCAGTCCCCATGAGGGAGGAGAGACCCAGTACTTC.

This chain joins TRBV9 and TRBJ1-1; D is possibly TRBD1 (5 bases). The V gene lost 5 bases and the J gene lost 5 bases, with 19 bases spanning the gap. CDR1 is SGDLS and CDR2 is YYNGEE in the germline V gene. This CDR3 is built from 15 residues. CDR3 nucleotides: TGTGCCAGCAGTCAGACGGATGGGGGTGGTACTGAAGCTTTCTTT. It translates to CASSQTDGGGTEAFF.

The gene calls are TRBV29-1 and TRBJ1-5; weak D call: TRBD1 (5 bases). The V end was cut by 4 bases, the J end by 1 base, with 11 bases between. Germline values: CDR1 SQVTM, CDR2 ANQGSEA. The CDR3 is 14 residues long. The CDR3 nucleotides are TGCAGCGTTGGGGGCAGGAAGAGCAATCAGCCCCAGCATTTT. It specifies CSVGGRKSNQPQHF.

The chain couples TRBV10-1 to TRBJ2-1; D is perhaps TRBD2 (6 bases). CDR1 and CDR2 from the germline V gene are WNHNN and SYGVQD (reference sequence). The CDR3 is 18 residues long. Trimming took off 0 bases at V and 0 bases at J, with 15 bases between the two ends. The CDR3: CASSESVGLASSYNEQFF. The CDR3 DNA follows: TGCGCCAGCAGTGAGTCGGTGGGGCTAGCGAGCTCCTACAATGAGCAGTTCTTC.

This chain joins TRBV4-1 and TRBJ1-3, with D possibly being TRBD1 (5 bases). Per germline, CDR1 MGHRA and CDR2 YSYEKL. The CDR3 consists of 18 residues. The germline V and J ends were trimmed by 2 bases and 2 bases, with 19 bases remaining between them. This CDR3 reads CASSQRQVGESPGNTIYF. In nucleotides, the CDR3 is TGCGCCAGCAGCCAACGGCAGGTAGGGGAATCGCCTGGAAACACCATATATTTT.

The chain combines TRBV7-2 with TRBJ1-1; TRBD1 is a possible D gene (5 bases). The length of the CDR3 is 15 residues. The V gene lost 5 bases and the J gene lost 1 base, with 14 bases spanning the gap. The V gene's germline CDR1 is SGHTA and CDR2 FQGNSA. CDR3 amino acids: CASSPGTGQNTEAFF. CDR3 in DNA: TGTGCCAGCAGCCCTGGGACCGGGCAGAACACTGAAGCTTTCTTT.

The V and J genes are TRBV19 and TRBJ1-5; no definite D call. This CDR3 has 14 amino acids. Trimming cost V 1 base and J 7 bases, with 11 bases left between them. Germline loops: CDR1 LNHDA, CDR2 SQIVND (reference sequence). CDR3 nucleotide sequence: TGTGCCAGTAGTATAGGCAAGGGAGGCCAGCCCCAGCATTTT. Protein sequence: CASSIGKGGQPQHF.

This clone appeared once. The chain carries TRBV19 and TRBJ1-2, with 7 bases fitting TRBD1. V lost 3 bases and J lost 2; bases outside the gene matches: 3. The CDR3 has 14 amino acids. Germline V gives CDR1 LNHDA, CDR2 SQIVND (reference sequence). As DNA, the CDR3 is TGTGCCAGTAGTATCGGACAGGAGAACTATGGCTACACCTTC. Protein product: CASSIGQENYGYTF.

V gene TRBV14 combines with J gene TRBJ1-2, with D possibly TRBD1 on 5 matching bases. Trimming left V 4 bases short and J 3 bases short, with 12 bases between. Germline V gene sequence: CDR1 SGHDN, CDR2 FVKESK. This CDR3 spans 14 amino acids. The CDR3: CASSPQGIYYGYTF. In nucleotides, the CDR3 is TGTGCCAGCAGCCCGCAGGGTATCTACTATGGCTACACCTTC. Complete variable domain (other parts from reference TRBV14 and TRBJ1-2): EAGVTQFPSHSVIEKGQTVTLRCDPISGHDNLYWYRRVMGKEIKFLLHFVKESKQDESGMPNNRFLAERTGGTYSTLKVQPAELEDSGVYFCASSPQGIYYGYTFGSGTRLTVV.

This clone is a singleton in its sample. This sequence joins TRBV5-4 and TRBJ2-5, with D uncertain. From germline, CDR1 is SGHNT and CDR2 YYREEE (reference sequence). The CDR3 sequence is 12 residues long. V lost 2 bases and J 4 bases, leaving 6 bases between the germline ends. CDR3 sequence (DNA): TGTGCCAGCAGCTTTGTAGGAGAGACCCAGTACTTC. Residues: CASSFVGETQYF.

The chain links TRBV7-3 to TRBJ2-1, with D tentatively TRBD1 (6 bases). This CDR3 has 13 residues. The germline V and J ends were trimmed by 5 bases and 3 bases, with 8 bases remaining between them. Germline CDR1 SGHTA, CDR2 FQGTGA. The CDR3 sequence is CASSPDSYNEQFF. CDR3 nucleotides: TGTGCCAGCAGCCCGGACAGCTACAATGAGCAGTTCTTC. The full variable domain, with the rest looked up from reference TRBV7-3 and TRBJ2-1, is GAGVSQTPSNKVTEKGKYVELRCDPISGHTALYWYRQSLGQGPEFLIYFQGTGAADDSGLPNDRFFAVRPEGSVSTLKIQRTERGDSAVYLCASSPDSYNEQFFGPGTRLTVL.

This sequence joins TRBV4-1 and TRBJ1-2, with 7 positions matching TRBD1. Germline CDR1 MGHRA, CDR2 YSYEKL. V lost 2 bases and J lost 5; bases outside the gene matches: 20. There are 19 residues in the CDR3. In DNA, the CDR3 is TGCGCCAGCAGCCAAATACTGGCGGGTACAGGGGCCCCACAATATGGCTACACCTTC. This codes for CASSQILAGTGAPQYGYTF.

The rearrangement links TRBV25-1 to TRBJ1-1, with no clear D. Germline CDR1 MGHDK, CDR2 SYGVNS. This CDR3 is 13 amino acids long. Trimming removed 1 base at V and 4 bases at J, with 7 bases between. The CDR3 coding sequence is TGTGCCAGCAGTGAATTGGGGAGCACTGAAGCTTTCTTT. This encodes CASSELGSTEAFF.

This clone was found a few times. The rearrangement links TRBV30 to TRBJ1-1; D not resolved. CDR1 is GTSNPN and CDR2 is SVGIG in the germline V gene (reference sequence). CDR3 length: 10 amino acids. The CDR3: CASRAIEAFF. The CDR3 DNA is TGTGCGTCGAGGGCGATTGAAGCTTTCTTT.

The chain is built from TRBV3-1 (or the pseudogene TRBV3-2) and TRBJ1-4; 7 nucleotides agree with TRBD1. The CDR3 sequence is 15 residues long. With 4 bases clipped from V and 6 bases from J, the junction kept 8 bases outside the gene matches. CDR1 is LGHDT, CDR2 YNNKEL, per germline (reference sequence). The CDR3, as DNA: TGTGCCAGCAGCCTTAGGGAGGGGGCTTATGAAAAACTGTTTTTT. Its protein is CASSLREGAYEKLFF.

V and J are TRBV30 and TRBJ1-2; D unresolved. Germline lookup yields CDR1 GTSNPN and CDR2 SVGIG (reference sequence). There are 12 residues in the CDR3. Trimming left V 2 bases short and J 5 bases short, with 9 bases between. The CDR3: CAWSPGGYGYTF. CDR3 in DNA: TGTGCCTGGAGTCCCGGTGGGTATGGCTACACCTTC. Drawing the rest from reference TRBV30 and TRBJ1-2, the complete variable domain is SQTIHQWPATLVQPVGSPLSLECTVEGTSNPNLYWYRQAAGRGLQLLFYSVGIGQISSEVPQNLSASRPQDRQFILSSKKLLLSDSGFYLCAWSPGGYGYTFGSGTRLTVV.